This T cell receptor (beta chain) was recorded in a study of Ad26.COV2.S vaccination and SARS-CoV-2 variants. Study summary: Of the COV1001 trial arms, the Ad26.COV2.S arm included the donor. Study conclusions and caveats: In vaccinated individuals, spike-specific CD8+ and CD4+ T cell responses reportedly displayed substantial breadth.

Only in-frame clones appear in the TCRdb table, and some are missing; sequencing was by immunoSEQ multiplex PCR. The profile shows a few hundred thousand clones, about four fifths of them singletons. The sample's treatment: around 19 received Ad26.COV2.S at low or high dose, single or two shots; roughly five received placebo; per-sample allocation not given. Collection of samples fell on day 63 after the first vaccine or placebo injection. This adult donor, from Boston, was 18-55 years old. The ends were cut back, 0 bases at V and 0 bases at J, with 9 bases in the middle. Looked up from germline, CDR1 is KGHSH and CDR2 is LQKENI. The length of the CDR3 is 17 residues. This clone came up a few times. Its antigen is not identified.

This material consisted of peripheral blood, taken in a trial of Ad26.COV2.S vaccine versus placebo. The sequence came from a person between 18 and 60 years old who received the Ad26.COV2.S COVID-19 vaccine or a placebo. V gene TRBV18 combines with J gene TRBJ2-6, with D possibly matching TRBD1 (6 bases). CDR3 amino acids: CASSPPGHNSGANVLTF. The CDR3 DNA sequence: TGTGCCAGCTCACCACCGGGACACAACTCTGGGGCCAACGTCCTGACTTTC.